The TCR beta chain described here comes from a study of blood T cell repertoires in COVID-19 (dated by TCRdb to between 2020 and 2021). Concerning the study at large: The collaborator samples originated in the United States, Italy and Spain and spanned the acute and convalescent phases of COVID-19. The prospective study material was composed of cDNA or gDNA derived from T cells, B-cell-depleted T cells, or PBMCs. Deeply sampled blood TCRbeta repertoires from subjects exposed to, actively infected with, or recovered from COVID-19 were included in the dataset. A freely available public database, intended as a resource for researchers studying the immune response to SARS-CoV-2, is where the repertoires were released. The samples were drawn from two sources: the first 160 participants of the ongoing ImmuneRACE study, and fewer than 1,500 subjects contributed by 6 global collaborators. A de-identified subject ID, COVID-19 status, age in years and sex were almost always included in the sample metadata. HLA class I and class II types, where available, came from metadata supplied by the sample provider rather than from assay-based typing. Beyond this particular receptor, the publication reports: How much clinical and demographic metadata was included differed by source and by participant, and the metadata was provided uncurated.

In the prospective study, participants were about 18 to 90 years old, resided in under 30 geographic areas of the United States, and were enrolled through a virtual design. Cohort assignment in the prospective study relied on participant-reported clinical history from a screening survey and a study questionnaire. Recovered participants in ImmuneRACE Cohort 3 were defined by two consecutive negative NP/OP PCR tests, clearance by a healthcare professional, or resolution of symptoms. In the prospective study, mobile phlebotomists collected whole blood, serum and a nasopharyngeal or oropharyngeal swab from each participant. Over a 2-month period, participants in the prospective study had the option of providing additional blood draws and questionnaires. Prospective study blood samples were shipped either frozen or at room temperature before DNA extraction. TCRbeta CDR3 regions were amplified from genomic DNA by means of the immunoSEQ Assay, a bias-controlled multiplex PCR. The paper's data handling went like this. Nucleated cell counts per sample were estimated from amplification of reference gene primers within the assay. To quantify the absolute abundance of each unique TCRbeta CDR3 rearrangement, sequence reads were collapsed and filtered. For each sample, productive Simpson clonality was calculated by taking the square root of Simpson's diversity index across productive rearrangements. TCRdb provides this immuneACCESS table in a form limited to in-frame rearrangements. Some clones are lacking; in checked studies, under half of them reflect an unresolved V gene, and why the rest are absent is not known. For V, J and clone size, that table is used; D and trimming come from the DNA. In all, the sample holds a few hundred thousand clones, and 87% of those were seen once. The ten most abundant clones make up about 8.9% of the sample.

The CDR3 starts with the cysteine, ends with the phenylalanine, and has 15 residues. The CDR3 DNA has 45 bases and is translated from base 1. CDR1 and CDR2 are drawn from the germline V gene (reference sequence): SGHNT, YYREEE. The junction shows trimming of 6 bases on V and 0 bases on J, and the gene matches do not reach 6 bases of it. This clone was found a few times. It lacks a known antigen. Base qualities are missing; no much larger clone stands one base away. This chain joins TRBV5-4 to TRBJ1-1, with TRBD1 identical over 9 junction bases. Sequencing was performed on PBMCs or T cells enriched from blood (not recorded which). The origin of this receptor is a woman aged 18-35 years who had recovered from COVID-19. The CDR3 is CASTPGTGLNTEAFF. The DNA sequence follows: TGTGCCAGCACCCCCGGGACAGGGTTGAACACTGAAGCTTTCTTT.